This T cell receptor (beta chain) appears in the sequencing data of a study of patients and donors after allogeneic stem cell transplantation. The CDR3 runs to 10 residues. After removal of 4 bases from V and 7 bases from J, the junction contained 0 bases not matched to a gene. The germline CDR1 and CDR2 sequences are SQVTM and ANQGSEA. TCRdb analysed the RT-PCR reads with MiXCR anew, one entry per CDR3 protein. The table shows about 200,000 distinct CDR3 sequences, with around two fifths occurring only once. The TCR sequence derives from a human donor who was either an allogeneic HSCT recipient or a stem cell or donor lymphocyte infusion donor (not recorded which). It is not recorded whose cells these are; they may come from a transplant donor. The gene calls are TRBV29-1 and TRBJ1-1; 7 bases fit TRBD1. Sequencing was performed on blood, either unsorted or a sorted T cell fraction (not recorded which). The CDR3 DNA sequence: TGCAGCGTTGGGGACAGTGAAGCTTTCTTT. This gives the protein CSVGDSEAFF.